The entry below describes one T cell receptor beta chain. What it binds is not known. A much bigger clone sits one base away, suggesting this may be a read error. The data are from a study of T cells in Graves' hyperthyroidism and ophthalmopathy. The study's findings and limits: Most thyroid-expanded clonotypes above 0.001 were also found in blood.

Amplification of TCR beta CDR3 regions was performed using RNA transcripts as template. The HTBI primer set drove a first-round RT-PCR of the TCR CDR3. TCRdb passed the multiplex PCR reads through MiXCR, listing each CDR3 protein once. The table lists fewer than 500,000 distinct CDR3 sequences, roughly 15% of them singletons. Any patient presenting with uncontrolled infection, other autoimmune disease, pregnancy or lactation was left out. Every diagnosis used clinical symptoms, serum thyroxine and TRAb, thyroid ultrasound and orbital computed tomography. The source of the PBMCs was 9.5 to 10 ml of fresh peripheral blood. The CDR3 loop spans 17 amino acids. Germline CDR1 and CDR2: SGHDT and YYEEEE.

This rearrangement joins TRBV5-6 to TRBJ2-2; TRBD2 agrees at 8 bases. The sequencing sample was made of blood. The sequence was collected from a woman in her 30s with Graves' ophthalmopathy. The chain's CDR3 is CASSSQSGTSNTGELLF. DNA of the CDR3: TGTGCCAGCAGCTCACAGTCCGGGACTAGTAATACCGGGGAGCTGCTTTTT.